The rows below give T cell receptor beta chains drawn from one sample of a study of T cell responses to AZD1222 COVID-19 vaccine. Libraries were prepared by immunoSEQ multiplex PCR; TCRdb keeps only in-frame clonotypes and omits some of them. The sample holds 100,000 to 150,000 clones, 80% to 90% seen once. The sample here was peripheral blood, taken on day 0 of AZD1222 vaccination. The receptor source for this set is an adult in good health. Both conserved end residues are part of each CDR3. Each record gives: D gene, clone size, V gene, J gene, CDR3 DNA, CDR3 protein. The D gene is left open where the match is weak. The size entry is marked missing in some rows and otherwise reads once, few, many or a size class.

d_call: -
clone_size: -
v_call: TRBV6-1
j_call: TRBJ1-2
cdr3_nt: TGTGCCAGCAGTGAAGTTTTTGTGGGGAATAACTATGGCTACACCTTC
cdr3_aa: CASSEVFVGNNYGYTF

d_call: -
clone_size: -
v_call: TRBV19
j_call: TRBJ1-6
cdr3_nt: TGTGCCAGTAGCAGGGAAGAATATAATTCACCCCTCCACTTT
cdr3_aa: CASSREEYNSPLHF

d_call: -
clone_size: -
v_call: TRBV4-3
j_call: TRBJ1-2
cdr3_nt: TGCGCCAGCAGCCAAGATCGCGGGGTTTTCTATGGCTACACCTTC
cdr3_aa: CASSQDRGVFYGYTF

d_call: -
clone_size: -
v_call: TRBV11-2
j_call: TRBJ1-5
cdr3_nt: TGTGCCAGCAGCTCACTCACGGGGGGGGATTCTCAGCCCCAGCATTTT
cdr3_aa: CASSSLTGGDSQPQHF

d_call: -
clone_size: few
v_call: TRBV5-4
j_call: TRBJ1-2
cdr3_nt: TGTGCCAGCAGCGGTTGGGACTATCCTGGCTACACCTTC
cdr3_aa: CASSGWDYPGYTF

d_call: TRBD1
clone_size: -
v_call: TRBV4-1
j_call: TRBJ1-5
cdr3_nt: TGCGCCAGCAGCCAAACCTCGACAGGGGCGGCCAATCAGCCCCAGCATTTT
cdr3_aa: CASSQTSTGAANQPQHF

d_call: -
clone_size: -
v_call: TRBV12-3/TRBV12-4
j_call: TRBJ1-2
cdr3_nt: TGTGCCAGCAGTTTCGGCAGGAACTATGGCTACACCTTC
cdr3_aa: CASSFGRNYGYTF

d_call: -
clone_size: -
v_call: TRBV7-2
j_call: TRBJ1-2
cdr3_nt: TGTGCCAGCAGCGAACCGGCGGAAAACTATGGCTACACCTTC
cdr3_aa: CASSEPAENYGYTF

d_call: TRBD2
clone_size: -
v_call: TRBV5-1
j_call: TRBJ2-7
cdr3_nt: TGCGCCAGCGCTAGCGGGATGAACTACGAGCAGTACTTC
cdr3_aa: CASASGMNYEQYF

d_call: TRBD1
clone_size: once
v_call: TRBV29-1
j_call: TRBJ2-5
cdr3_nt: TGCAGCGTTCAAGGGGGCGGCGAGACCCAGTACTTC
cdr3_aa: CSVQGGGETQYF

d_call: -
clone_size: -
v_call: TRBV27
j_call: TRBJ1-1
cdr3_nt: TGTGCCAGCAGTTTAGGGGGAAGCACTGAAGCTTTCTTT
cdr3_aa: CASSLGGSTEAFF

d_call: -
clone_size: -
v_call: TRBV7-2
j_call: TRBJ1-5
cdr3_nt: TGTGCCAGCAGCTTAAGCGGGGTTAGCAATCAGCCCCAGCATTTT
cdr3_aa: CASSLSGVSNQPQHF

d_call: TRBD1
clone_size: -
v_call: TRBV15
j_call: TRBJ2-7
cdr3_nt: TGTGCCACCAGCATCCACAGGGGGCGAACTGAGCAGTACTTC
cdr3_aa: CATSIHRGRTEQYF

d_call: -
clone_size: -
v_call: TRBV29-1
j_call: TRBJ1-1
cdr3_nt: TGCAGCGTGGGCCCAGGGGTCAACACTGAAGCTTTCTTT
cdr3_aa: CSVGPGVNTEAFF

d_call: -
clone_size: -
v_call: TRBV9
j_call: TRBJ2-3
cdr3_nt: TGTGCCAGCAGCGTATCACTTGCTACTAGCACAGATACGCAGTATTTT
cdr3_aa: CASSVSLATSTDTQYF

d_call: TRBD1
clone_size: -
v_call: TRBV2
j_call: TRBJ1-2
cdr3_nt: TGTGCCAGCAGTCCCCGGGACAGGGGCAACTATGGCTACACCTTC
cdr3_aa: CASSPRDRGNYGYTF